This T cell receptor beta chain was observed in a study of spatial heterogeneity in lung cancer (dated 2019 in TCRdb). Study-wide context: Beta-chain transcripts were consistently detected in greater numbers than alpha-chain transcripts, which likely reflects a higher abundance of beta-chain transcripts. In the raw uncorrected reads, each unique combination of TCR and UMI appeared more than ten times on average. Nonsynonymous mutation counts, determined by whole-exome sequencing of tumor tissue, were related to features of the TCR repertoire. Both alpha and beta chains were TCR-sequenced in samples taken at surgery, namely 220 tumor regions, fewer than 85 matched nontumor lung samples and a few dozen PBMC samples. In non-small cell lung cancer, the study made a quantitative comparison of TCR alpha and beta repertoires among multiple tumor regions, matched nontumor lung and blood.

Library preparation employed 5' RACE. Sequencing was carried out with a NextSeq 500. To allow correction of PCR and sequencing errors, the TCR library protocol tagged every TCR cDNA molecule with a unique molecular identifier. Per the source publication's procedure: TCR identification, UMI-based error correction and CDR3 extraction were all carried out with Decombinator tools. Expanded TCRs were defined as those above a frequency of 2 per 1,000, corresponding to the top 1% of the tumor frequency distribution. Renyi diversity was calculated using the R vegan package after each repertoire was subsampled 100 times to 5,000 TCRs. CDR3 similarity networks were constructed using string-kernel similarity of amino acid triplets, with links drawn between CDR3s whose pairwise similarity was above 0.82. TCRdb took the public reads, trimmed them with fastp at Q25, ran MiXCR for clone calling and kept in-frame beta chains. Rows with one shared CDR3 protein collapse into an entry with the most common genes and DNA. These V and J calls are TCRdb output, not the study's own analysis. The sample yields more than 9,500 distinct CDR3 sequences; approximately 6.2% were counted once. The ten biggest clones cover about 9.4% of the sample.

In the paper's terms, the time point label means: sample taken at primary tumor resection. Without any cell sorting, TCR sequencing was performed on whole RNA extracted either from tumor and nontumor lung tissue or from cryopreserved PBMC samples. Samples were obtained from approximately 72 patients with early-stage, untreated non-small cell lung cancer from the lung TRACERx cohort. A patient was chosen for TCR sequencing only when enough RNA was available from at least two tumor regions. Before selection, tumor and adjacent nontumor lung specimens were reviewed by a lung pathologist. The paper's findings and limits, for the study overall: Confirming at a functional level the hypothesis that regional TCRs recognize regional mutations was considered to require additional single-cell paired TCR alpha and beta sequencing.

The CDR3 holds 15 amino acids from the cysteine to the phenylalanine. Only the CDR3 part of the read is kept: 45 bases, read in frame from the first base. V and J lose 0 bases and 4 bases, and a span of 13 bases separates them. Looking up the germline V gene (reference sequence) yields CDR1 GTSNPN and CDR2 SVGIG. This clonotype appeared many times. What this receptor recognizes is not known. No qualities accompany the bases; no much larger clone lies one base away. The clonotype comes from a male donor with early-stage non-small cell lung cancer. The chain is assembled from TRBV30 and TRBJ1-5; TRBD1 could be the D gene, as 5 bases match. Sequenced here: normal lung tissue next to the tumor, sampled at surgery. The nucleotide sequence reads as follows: TGTGCCTGGAGTGTACGCGGGGCAGGGAATCAGCCCCAGCATTTT. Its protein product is CAWSVRGAGNQPQHF.